Following are 26 T cell receptor beta chains from one sample sequenced in a study of blood T cell repertoires in COVID-19. This table comes from immunoSEQ multiplex PCR, and its TCRdb copy is limited to in-frame clones, with some not included. The sample has 250,000 or so clones, about 80% seen once. The sample consisted of peripheral blood. The receptors derive from an older man with acute or convalescent COVID-19.

This sequence joins TRBV21-1 and TRBJ1-6. TRBV21-1 is a pseudogene segment. CDR3 length equals 15 residues. In DNA, the CDR3 is TGTGCCAGCAGCAAACGGGGACTCTTTTCCTCACCCCTCCACTTT. It specifies CASSKRGLFSSPLHF.

The chain links TRBV5-6 to TRBJ2-3, with 15 bases identical to TRBD2. This CDR3 comprises 16 residues. Germline values: CDR1 SGHDT, CDR2 YYEEEE. V lost 2 bases to trimming and J lost 6 bases; unmatched junction nucleotides: 4. The CDR3: CASSFPGTSGRDTQYF. CDR3 in DNA: TGTGCCAGCAGCTTCCCTGGGACTAGCGGGAGGGATACGCAGTATTTT. Drawing the rest from reference TRBV5-6 and TRBJ2-3, the complete variable domain is DAGVTQSPTHLIKTRGQQVTLRCSPKSGHDTVSWYQQALGQGPQFIFQYYEEEERQRGNFPDRFSGHQFPNYSSELNVNALLLGDSALYLCASSFPGTSGRDTQYFGPGTRLTVL.

V gene TRBV11-2 combines with J gene TRBJ2-7; 10 bases map to TRBD1. The V gene's germline CDR1 is SGHAT and CDR2 FQNNGV. CDR3 length: 16 amino acids. Trimming took 5 bases from V and 2 from J; bases not matched to a gene: 9. DNA of the CDR3: TGTGCCAGCAGCCCCCTCCGGGACAGGGGAGCCTACGAGCAGTACTTC. Protein product: CASSPLRDRGAYEQYF.

The chain combines TRBV12-5 with TRBJ1-5, with D unclear. V was pared by 7 bases and J by 0 bases, with 10 bases between. This CDR3 contains 14 residues. Germline V gene lookup returns CDR1 LGHNT and CDR2 FRNRAP. Here the CDR3 DNA reads TGTGCTAGTGCCTCCGGAGATAGCAATCAGCCCCAGCATTTT. This translates into CASASGDSNQPQHF.

V is TRBV9 and J is TRBJ2-7, with TRBD2 as a possible D gene (6 bases). Germline V lookup: CDR1 SGDLS, CDR2 YYNGEE. Trimming removed 0 bases from V and 1 base from J, with 11 bases in between. The CDR3 sequence is 15 residues long. The DNA of the CDR3 is TGTGCCAGCAGCGTAGATAGAGGGAGGTCCTACGAGCAGTACTTC. It encodes CASSVDRGRSYEQYF.

This chain uses TRBV5-1 with TRBJ2-1; 14 bases line up with TRBD2. From germline, CDR1 is SGHRS and CDR2 YFSETQ. This CDR3 comprises 15 residues. Trimming cost V 6 bases and J 6 bases; bases outside gene matches: 5. The CDR3 is CASIPGLAGVNEQFF. The CDR3, as DNA: TGCGCCAGCATCCCGGGACTAGCGGGAGTCAATGAGCAGTTCTTC.

The J gene is TRBJ2-7, the V gene TRBV18, with TRBD1 identical over 9 bases. Per the germline V gene, CDR1 is KGHSH and CDR2 is LQKENI. This CDR3 is built from 15 residues. V trimming: 6 bases; J trimming: 4 bases; junction bases outside the gene matches: 10. CDR3 amino acids: CASSAGTGYPYEQYF. CDR3 nucleotides: TGTGCCAGCTCTGCCGGGACAGGGTACCCTTACGAGCAGTACTTC.

V is TRBV27 and J is TRBJ1-4; 8 bases align to TRBD1. The CDR3 runs to 16 residues. The germline gives CDR1 MNHEY, CDR2 SMNVEV (reference sequence). Trimming took 4 bases from V and 4 from J; bases not matched to a gene: 8. The CDR3 loop reads CASSSPTGGVNEKLFF. CDR3 sequence (DNA): TGTGCCAGCAGTTCCCCTACAGGGGGAGTTAATGAAAAACTGTTTTTT.

This clone was seen just once. CDR3 nucleotide sequence: TGTGCCAGCGATACGAAGGGCAGGGGTTATTCACCCCTCCACTTT. Amino acids: CASDTKGRGYSPLHF. The gene calls are TRBV28 and TRBJ1-6; tentatively, D is TRBD1 (6 bases). The CDR3 spans 15 residues. The V end lost 8 bases, the J end lost 8 bases, and 19 bases lay between the germline ends. The germline CDR1 and CDR2 sequences are MDHEN and SYDVKM. Supplemented by reference TRBV28 and TRBJ1-6, the full variable domain reads DVKVTQSSRYLVKRTGEKVFLECVQDMDHENMFWYRQDPGLGLRLIYFSYDVKMKEKGDIPEGYSVSREKKERFSLILESASTNQTSMYLCASDTKGRGYSPLHFGNGTRLTVT.

The chain employs TRBV5-4 and TRBJ2-7; TRBD1 might be the D (5 bases). V lost 1 base and J lost 3, with 5 bases in between. This CDR3 has 12 amino acids. Germline loops: CDR1 SGHNT, CDR2 YYREEE (reference sequence). This CDR3 reads CASSLTGYEQYF. The CDR3 DNA is TGTGCCAGCAGCTTGACAGGCTACGAGCAGTACTTC. Full variable domain (rest looked up from reference TRBV5-4 and TRBJ2-7): ETGVTQSPTHLIKTRGQQVTLRCSSQSGHNTVSWYQQALGQGPQFIFQYYREEENGRGNFPPRFSGLQFPNYSSELNVNALELDDSALYLCASSLTGYEQYFGPGTRLTVT.

J is TRBJ2-2 and V is TRBV18, with 7 bases lining up with TRBD2. Germline V CDR1 and CDR2: KGHSH, LQKENI. After removal of 1 base from V and 4 bases from J, the junction contained 3 bases not matched to a gene. The CDR3 is 15 residues long. CDR3 coding DNA: TGTGCCAGCTCACCACGCAGGGAGGGCACCGGGGAGCTGTTTTTT. The encoded protein is CASSPRREGTGELFF.

The CDR3 region has the DNA TGTGCCACCAGCAGAGAAGGACAGGCTGGAAACACCATATATTTT. Its protein product is CATSREGQAGNTIYF. V and J are TRBV15 and TRBJ1-3; 7 nucleotides match TRBD1. This CDR3 is 15 amino acids long. V shed 0 bases and J 2 bases; nucleotides not matched to a gene: 1. In germline, CDR1 is LNHNV, CDR2 YYDKDF (reference sequence). Supplemented by reference TRBV15 and TRBJ1-3, the full variable domain reads DAMVIQNPRYQVTQFGKPVTLSCSQTLNHNVMYWYQQKSSQAPKLLFHYYDKDFNNEADTPDNFQSRRPNTSFCFLDIRSPGLGDTAMYLCATSREGQAGNTIYFGEGSWLTVV.

The genes are TRBV29-1 and TRBJ2-5; D gene uncertain. Germline V gene lookup returns CDR1 SQVTM and CDR2 ANQGSEA. Trimming took off 7 bases at V and 0 bases at J, with 12 bases between the two ends. This CDR3 is 13 amino acids long. The CDR3 region has the DNA TGCAGCGCGGCGTCGACATACCAAGAGACCCAGTACTTC. Protein product: CSAASTYQETQYF.

This sequence joins TRBV19 and TRBJ1-5; no reliable D call. Germline V gene sequence: CDR1 LNHDA, CDR2 SQIVND (reference sequence). The V end lost 7 bases, the J end lost 0 bases, and 13 bases lay between the germline ends. This CDR3 has 15 residues. CDR3 sequence (DNA): TGTGCCAGTACTTCCTGGGCCCTTAGCAATCAGCCCCAGCATTTT. It translates to CASTSWALSNQPQHF.

The V gene is TRBV28, the J gene TRBJ2-3, with 8 bases that match TRBD2. The germline V gene has CDR1 MDHEN and CDR2 SYDVKM. With 4 bases clipped from V and 8 bases from J, the junction kept 8 bases outside the gene matches. The CDR3 totals 14 residues. The CDR3 spells CASSSGTSLVTQYF. In nucleotides, the CDR3 is TGTGCCAGCAGTTCCGGGACTAGTCTGGTTACGCAGTATTTT.

J is TRBJ2-3 and V is TRBV14; TRBD2 aligns across 8 bases. V lost 0 bases, J lost 5 bases, and 7 bases stayed unmatched. Germline CDR1 reads SGHDN; CDR2 reads FVKESK. This CDR3 contains 16 residues. CDR3 sequence reads: CASSQDRRGGRDTQYF. CDR3 DNA: TGTGCCAGCAGCCAAGATCGACGGGGGGGCCGAGATACGCAGTATTTT.

The chain uses TRBV5-6 and TRBJ1-6; 8 bases are shared with TRBD1. Germline V gene data show CDR1 as SGHDT and CDR2 as YYEEEE. V shed 4 bases, J shed 3 bases, and the junction held 12 bases outside the gene matches. This CDR3 has 18 residues. In DNA form, the CDR3 reads TGTGCCAGCAGCGTATGGGACAGGAGAAGGAACTATAATTCACCCCTCCACTTT. This translates into CASSVWDRRRNYNSPLHF.

CDR3 residues: CASSAGQYTGELFF. DNA for the CDR3: TGTGCCAGCAGTGCGGGACAGTACACCGGGGAGCTGTTTTTT. The J gene is TRBJ2-2, the V gene TRBV2, with 7 bases aligning to TRBD1. The CDR3 runs 14 residues. Germline trimming cut 4 bases from V and 3 bases from J; bases unmatched to any gene: 2. In germline, CDR1 is SNHLY, CDR2 FYNNEI.

This clone has just one count. The chain has TRBV7-2 and TRBJ2-7, with 7 bases identical to TRBD1. The J segment lost 0 bases and the V segment lost 5 bases, leaving 13 bases of the junction unmatched. Germline V gene data show CDR1 as SGHTA and CDR2 as FQGNSA. The CDR3 spans 17 residues. CDR3 in amino acids: CASSRRVGTDLSYEQYF. CDR3 DNA: TGTGCCAGCAGCCGGAGAGTTGGGACAGATCTCTCCTACGAGCAGTACTTC.

Concerning this clone: The sample has other DNA sequences that encode this CDR3 too. The CDR3 here is CSVDRGITGELFF. The CDR3 DNA follows: TGCAGCGTTGATAGGGGGATCACCGGGGAGCTGTTTTTT. V is TRBV29-1 and J is TRBJ2-2; D is possibly TRBD1 (6 bases). The germline gives CDR1 SQVTM, CDR2 ANQGSEA. This CDR3 region has 13 residues. V lost 3 bases to trimming and J lost 4 bases, with 9 bases between them.

V and J are TRBV5-1 and TRBJ2-7; weak D call: TRBD1 (6 bases). The CDR3 covers 14 residues. V was cut by 4 bases and J by 2 bases, with 13 bases left in between. Per germline, CDR1 SGHRS and CDR2 YFSETQ. The CDR3 reads CASSPGRTAYEQYF. For the CDR3, the DNA is TGCGCCAGCAGCCCTGGACGGACAGCCTACGAGCAGTACTTC.

The J gene is TRBJ2-7, the V gene TRBV25-1; TRBD1 matches 7 bases. Trimming cost V 6 bases and J 3 bases; bases outside gene matches: 11. CDR1 is MGHDK, CDR2 SYGVNS, per germline. The CDR3 runs 15 residues. DNA of the CDR3: TGTGCCAGCAGCCCGCCCGGGACAGCTCTCTACGAGCAGTACTTC. It encodes CASSPPGTALYEQYF.

This clone was detected only a few times. The CDR3 DNA sequence: TGTGCCACCAGCAGAGGGGGGGGTAGCACAGATACGCAGTATTTT. It codes for CATSRGGGSTDTQYF. This sequence joins TRBV15 and TRBJ2-3; 7 positions agree with TRBD2. Germline V gene data show CDR1 as LNHNV and CDR2 as YYDKDF (reference sequence). The CDR3 runs to 15 residues. Trimming cost V 1 base and J 0 bases; bases outside gene matches: 1. The full variable domain, its missing parts supplied by reference TRBV15 and TRBJ2-3, is DAMVIQNPRYQVTQFGKPVTLSCSQTLNHNVMYWYQQKSSQAPKLLFHYYDKDFNNEADTPDNFQSRRPNTSFCFLDIRSPGLGDTAMYLCATSRGGGSTDTQYFGPGTRLTVL.

This clone was detected once. This chain connects TRBV5-1 to TRBJ2-2; no definite D call. This CDR3 comprises 13 residues. The germline V and J ends were trimmed by 0 bases and 3 bases, with 3 bases remaining between them. Germline CDR1 is SGHRS and CDR2 is YFSETQ. The CDR3 region has the DNA TGCGCCAGCAGCTTGGCCGACACCGGGGAGCTGTTTTTT. Protein: CASSLADTGELFF.

The chain recombines TRBV11-3 with TRBJ2-1; 10 bases map to TRBD1. Losses at the gene ends were 5 bases for V and 7 bases for J; bases not matched to a gene: 8. There are 15 residues in the CDR3. Germline CDR1 and CDR2: SGHNT and YENEEA. The CDR3 protein is CASSPDRGRTNEQFF. The CDR3 DNA is TGTGCCAGCAGCCCCGACAGGGGGCGAACTAATGAGCAGTTCTTC. Based on the CDR3 plus reference TRBV11-3 and TRBJ2-1, the full variable domain is EAGVVQSPRYKIIEKKQPVAFWCNPISGHNTLYWYLQNLGQGPELLIRYENEEAVDDSQLPKDRFSAERLKGVDSTLKIQPAELGDSAVYLCASSPDRGRTNEQFFGPGTRLTVL.

V and J are TRBV27 and TRBJ2-7; TRBD1 agrees at 10 bases. In germline, CDR1 is MNHEY, CDR2 SMNVEV (reference sequence). The junction had 7 bases not matched to a gene; V was cut back by 6 bases and J by 2 bases. This CDR3 is 15 amino acids long. The CDR3 loop reads CASSPTGTGAYEQYF. CDR3 DNA sequence: TGTGCCAGCAGCCCTACGGGGACAGGGGCCTACGAGCAGTACTTC.